This T cell receptor (beta chain) stems from a study of blood T cell repertoires in COVID-19. Study-level background: Sample material is recorded as cDNA or gDNA derived from T cells, B-cell-depleted T cells, or PBMCs.

Allocation to cohorts depended on clinical history reported by the participants. This CDR3 region has 14 residues. The germline V and J ends were trimmed by 1 base and 0 bases, with 7 bases remaining between them. CDR1 LNHNV and CDR2 YYDKDF come from the germline V gene (reference sequence). The table came from immunoSEQ multiplex PCR; TCRdb's copy has only in-frame clones and leaves some out. The table shows a few hundred thousand clones, with about 88% occurring only once. The chain carries TRBV15 and TRBJ2-7; the D is unclear. This receptor was taken from a woman in her twenties or thirties who had been exposed to COVID-19. The sample consisted of PBMCs or T cells enriched from blood (not recorded which). CDR3 sequence: CATSRGTASYEQYF. The CDR3 nucleotides read TGTGCCACCAGCAGAGGTACAGCCTCCTACGAGCAGTACTTC.